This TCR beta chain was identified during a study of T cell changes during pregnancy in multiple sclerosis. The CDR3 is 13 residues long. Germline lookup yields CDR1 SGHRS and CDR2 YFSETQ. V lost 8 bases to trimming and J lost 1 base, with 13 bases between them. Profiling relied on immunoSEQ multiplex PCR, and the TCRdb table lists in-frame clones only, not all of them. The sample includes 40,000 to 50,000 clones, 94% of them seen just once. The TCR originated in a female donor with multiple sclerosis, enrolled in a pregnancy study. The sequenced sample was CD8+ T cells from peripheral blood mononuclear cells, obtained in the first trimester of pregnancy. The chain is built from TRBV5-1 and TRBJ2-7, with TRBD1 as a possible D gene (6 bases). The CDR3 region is CASTVGGSYEQYF. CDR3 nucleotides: TGCGCCAGTACGGTAGGGGGATCCTACGAGCAGTACTTC. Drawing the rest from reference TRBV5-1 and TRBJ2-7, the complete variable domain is KAGVTQTPRYLIKTRGQQVTLSCSPISGHRSVSWYQQTPGQGLQFLFEYFSETQRNKGNFPGRFSGRQFSNSRSEMNVSTLELGDSALYLCASTVGGSYEQYFGPGTRLTVT.